A selection of T cell receptor beta chains follows, all from one sample in a study of neurological immune-mediated disorders. TCRdb ran MiXCR on the 5' RACE reads and lists one entry per CDR3 protein. The sample lists about 120,000 distinct CDR3 sequences, about 3.2% occurring once. Sequencing was done on a sample of PBMCs. The receptors stem from a woman in her 30s with multiple sclerosis. CDR3s include the opening cysteine and the closing phenylalanine or tryptophan. A D gene is named only where the DNA matches it firmly. Expanded clones get a size class; other rows say once, few or many, or leave the size out.

V gene	CDR3 length	D gene	J gene	clone size	CDR3 protein	CDR3 DNA
TRBV20-1	14	-	TRBJ2-5	many	CSASYTPKAETQYF	TGCAGTGCTTCCTACACCCCTAAAGCGGAGACCCAGTACTTC
TRBV29-1	13	-	TRBJ2-7	many	CSGGEGSPYEQYF	TGCAGCGGAGGTGAGGGGAGCCCCTACGAGCAGTACTTC
TRBV11-2	14	-	TRBJ2-7	few	CASSASASSYEQYF	TGTGCCAGCAGCGCCTCCGCGAGCTCCTACGAGCAGTACTTC
TRBV5-1	17	TRBD1	TRBJ2-5	many	CASSPTGARVVQETQYF	TGCGCCAGCAGCCCCACAGGGGCGCGGGTGGTTCAAGAGACCCAGTACTTC
TRBV29-1	12	-	TRBJ1-4	many	CSVRGFNEKLFF	TGCAGCGTTCGGGGCTTTAATGAAAAACTGTTTTTT
TRBV20-1	14	-	TRBJ1-5	many	CSASLEGFDQPQHF	TGCAGTGCTAGTCTGGAGGGCTTTGATCAGCCCCAGCATTTT
TRBV24-1	16	-	TRBJ2-3	many	CATSDARAGGPDTQYF	TGTGCCACCAGTGATGCTAGAGCGGGTGGACCAGATACGCAGTATTTT
TRBV10-3	12	TRBD1	TRBJ1-2	many	CAIGQESYGYTF	TGTGCCATCGGACAGGAGAGCTATGGCTACACCTTC
TRBV7-8	12	-	TRBJ1-4	many	CASSLGNEKLFF	TGTGCCAGCAGCTTAGGAAACGAAAAACTGTTTTTT
TRBV7-7	13	-	TRBJ2-5	many	CASSLSGRETQYF	TGTGCCAGCAGCTTAAGTGGTAGAGAGACCCAGTACTTC
TRBV20-1	14	-	TRBJ2-7	few	CSARDLGLSDEQYF	TGCAGTGCTAGAGATTTGGGGCTATCTGACGAGCAGTACTTC
TRBV20-1	19	-	TRBJ2-1	-	CSARVAGRGRFVSGNEQFF	TGCAGTGCTAGAGTTGCGGGTAGAGGCCGGTTCGTGTCTGGCAATGAGCAGTTCTTC
TRBV6-5	15	-	TRBJ2-5	many	CASSSQPGPQETQYF	TGTGCCAGCAGTTCTCAACCGGGGCCTCAAGAGACCCAGTACTTC
TRBV5-1	15	-	TRBJ2-7	many	CASSLAPDNAYEQYF	TGCGCCAGCAGCTTGGCCCCGGACAATGCCTACGAGCAGTACTTC
TRBV20-1	14	TRBD1	TRBJ2-7	many	CSASPGQGSYEQYF	TGCAGTGCTAGCCCCGGACAGGGTTCCTACGAGCAGTACTTC
TRBV27	13	-	TRBJ1-2	many	CASSLQMGGGYTF	TGTGCCAGCAGTTTACAAATGGGAGGCGGCTACACCTTC
TRBV18	13	TRBD1	TRBJ2-5	many	CASSLDRAETQYF	TGTGCCAGCTCATTGGACAGGGCAGAGACCCAGTACTTC
TRBV6-5	15	TRBD1	TRBJ2-5	many	CASSYSTGTGETQYF	TGTGCCAGCAGTTACTCAACCGGGACAGGAGAGACCCAGTACTTC
TRBV3-1	16	-	TRBJ1-5	many	CASSLERPGLSQPQHF	TGTGCCAGCAGCCTAGAACGTCCGGGTTTGAGTCAGCCCCAGCATTTT
TRBV7-2	13	-	TRBJ1-2	many	CASSPNRGRDNTF	TGTGCCAGCAGCCCGAATAGGGGCCGGGACAACACCTTC
TRBV10-3	11	-	TRBJ2-7	many	CAMGASSGQYF	TGTGCCATGGGCGCCTCTAGTGGGCAGTACTTC
TRBV6-2/TRBV6-3	13	-	TRBJ1-6	many	CASSYSDNSPLHF	TGTGCCAGCAGTTACTCGGACAATTCACCCCTCCACTTT
TRBV14	14	-	TRBJ2-1	few	CASSQDTGRNEQFF	TGTGCCAGCAGCCAAGATACGGGGCGCAATGAGCAGTTCTTC
TRBV20-1	17	TRBD2	TRBJ2-3	many	CSATPFAGGPEADTQYF	TGCAGTGCTACACCCTTCGCGGGAGGGCCTGAAGCAGATACGCAGTATTTT
TRBV3-1	17	TRBD2	TRBJ2-1	many	CASSQDFPSGGTNEQFF	TGTGCCAGCAGCCAAGACTTTCCTAGCGGGGGCACGAATGAGCAGTTCTTC
TRBV7-2	12	-	TRBJ2-1	many	CASSSEARGQFF	TGTGCCAGCAGCTCAGAGGCCCGAGGGCAGTTCTTC
TRBV3-1	17	TRBD1	TRBJ1-4	many	CASSRPPTGATNEKLFF	TGTGCCAGCAGCCGTCCGCCCACAGGGGCCACTAATGAAAAACTGTTTTTT
TRBV9	14	TRBD1	TRBJ2-2	few	CASSPDRDTGELFF	TGTGCCAGCAGCCCTGACAGGGACACCGGGGAGCTGTTTTTT
TRBV7-2	14	TRBD2	TRBJ2-1	many	CASSLGTSGRAKFF	TGTGCCAGCAGCTTAGGAACGAGCGGGAGGGCCAAGTTCTTC
TRBV5-1	14	TRBD1	TRBJ1-1	many	CASSPGTGGTEAFF	TGCGCCAGCAGCCCCGGGACAGGAGGGACTGAAGCTTTCTTT
TRBV5-1	12	-	TRBJ2-5	many	CASSSAGETQYF	TGCGCCAGCAGCTCCGCGGGGGAGACCCAGTACTTC
TRBV5-6	16	TRBD1	TRBJ1-1	many	CASSFGQGILNTEAFF	TGTGCCAGCAGCTTTGGACAGGGTATCTTGAACACTGAAGCTTTCTTT
TRBV12-5	12	-	TRBJ1-1	many	CASGLDVTEAFF	TGTGCTAGTGGTTTGGATGTCACTGAAGCTTTCTTT
TRBV20-1	14	-	TRBJ1-1	many	CSARRLTGNTEAFF	TGCAGTGCTAGACGCCTGACGGGGAACACTGAAGCTTTCTTT
TRBV25-1	11	-	TRBJ1-1	-	CDSSRGTEAFF	TGTGACAGCAGCCGGGGCACTGAAGCTTTCTTT
TRBV19	12	-	TRBJ1-2	many	CASTAGNYGYTF	TGTGCCAGTACGGCGGGTAACTATGGCTACACCTTC
TRBV7-2	12	TRBD2	TRBJ2-7	few	CASGHAGGEQYF	TGTGCCAGCGGCCACGCGGGGGGCGAGCAGTACTTC
TRBV12-3/TRBV12-4	12	-	TRBJ1-1	many	CASMHRYTEAFF	TGTGCCAGCATGCACAGGTACACTGAAGCTTTCTTT
TRBV7-2	16	-	TRBJ2-5	few	CASSLGAPARTETQYF	TGTGCCAGCAGCTTAGGGGCTCCCGCCAGGACAGAGACCCAGTACTTC
TRBV3-1	12	-	TRBJ1-5	many	CASSQDHQPQHF	TGTGCCAGCAGCCAAGATCACCAGCCCCAGCATTTT
TRBV6-5	13	-	TRBJ1-2	many	CASAHPRERGYTF	TGTGCCAGCGCCCACCCCAGGGAGCGGGGCTACACCTTC
TRBV19	17	TRBD2	TRBJ2-1	many	CASSISSAGLSYNEQFF	TGTGCCAGTAGTATATCCTCAGCGGGACTCTCCTACAATGAGCAGTTCTTC
TRBV29-1	14	TRBD2	TRBJ2-3	-	CSVQRDGETDTQYF	TGCAGCGTTCAGCGGGACGGAGAGACAGATACGCAGTATTTT
TRBV29-1	13	TRBD2	TRBJ2-3	many	CSATSGRTDTQYF	TGCAGCGCGACTAGCGGGAGAACAGATACGCAGTATTTT
TRBV6-2/TRBV6-3	14	-	TRBJ2-3	-	CATGGERYKDTQYF	TGTGCCACCGGTGGGGAGCGGTACAAAGATACGCAGTATTTT
TRBV12-3/TRBV12-4	12	-	TRBJ2-3	many	CASSPGSYTQYF	TGTGCCAGCAGTCCGGGATCCTATACGCAGTATTTT
TRBV7-2	16	TRBD2	TRBJ2-3	many	CASSSRLAGGTDTQYF	TGTGCCAGCAGCTCCCGACTAGCGGGGGGCACAGATACGCAGTATTTT
TRBV5-1	15	-	TRBJ1-1	many	CASSAPGLKNTEAFF	TGCGCCAGCAGCGCACCGGGTCTTAAGAACACTGAAGCTTTCTTT
TRBV6-2/TRBV6-3	14	-	TRBJ1-1	many	CASRAGRENTEAFF	TGTGCCAGCAGGGCAGGTCGAGAGAACACTGAAGCTTTCTTT
TRBV9	13	TRBD1	TRBJ1-2	many	CASSERSGGGYTF	TGTGCCAGCAGCGAGAGGTCAGGGGGGGGCTACACCTTC
TRBV5-5	12	-	TRBJ2-7	many	CASSRSPIEQYF	TGTGCCAGCAGCCGGTCCCCAATAGAGCAGTACTTC
TRBV5-1	17	TRBD1	TRBJ2-7	many	CASSWDGSGGAVFEQYF	TGCGCCAGCAGCTGGGATGGCTCAGGGGGCGCCGTCTTCGAGCAGTACTTC
TRBV5-1	15	-	TRBJ1-4	many	CASSLAGATNEKLFF	TGCGCCAGCAGCTTGGCGGGGGCAACTAATGAAAAACTGTTTTTT
TRBV2	17	TRBD1	TRBJ1-2	many	CASSEFGTGDLYYGYTF	TGTGCCAGCAGTGAATTTGGGACAGGGGATTTGTACTATGGCTACACCTTC
TRBV3-1	16	TRBD1	TRBJ1-1	many	CASSPDRGRMDTEAFF	TGTGCCAGCAGCCCGGACAGGGGGCGGATGGACACTGAAGCTTTCTTT
TRBV6-5	14	TRBD1	TRBJ2-7	many	CASKLGQGIYEQYF	TGTGCCAGCAAGCTTGGACAGGGAATCTACGAGCAGTACTTC
TRBV6-5	12	TRBD1	TRBJ2-7	many	CASSLDRFEQYF	TGTGCCAGCAGTTTGGACAGGTTTGAGCAGTACTTC
TRBV5-1	15	-	TRBJ2-2	many	CASSSTVADTGELFF	TGCGCCAGCAGCTCAACAGTGGCGGACACCGGGGAGCTGTTTTTT
TRBV29-1	14	TRBD2	TRBJ2-1	-	CSAILAGGHDEQFF	TGCAGCGCTATACTAGCGGGGGGGCACGATGAGCAGTTCTTC